This is a list of T cell receptor beta chains from one sample in a study of cytomegalovirus exposure and HLA in healthy donors. The table came from immunoSEQ multiplex PCR; TCRdb's copy has only in-frame clones and leaves some out. The sample has 140,000 or so clones, approximately 90% seen once. The sequencing sample was made of PBMCs. These receptors all come from a woman aged 30 to 39 in good health and CMV-seropositive. The CDR3 runs from the conserved cysteine through the conserved F or W. Fields, in order: V gene, J gene, D gene, CDR3 protein. The D gene is left open where the match is weak.

V gene: TRBV7-8
J gene: TRBJ2-1
D gene: TRBD2
CDR3 protein: CASSSGTNSYNEQFF

V gene: TRBV7-2
J gene: TRBJ2-5
D gene: TRBD1
CDR3 protein: CASSGQPGTGQETQYF

V gene: TRBV29-1
J gene: TRBJ2-4
D gene: NA
CDR3 protein: CSESNPTDTKNIQYF

V gene: TRBV7-6
J gene: TRBJ2-7
D gene: NA
CDR3 protein: CASSASQGAEQYF

V gene: TRBV18
J gene: TRBJ2-3
D gene: TRBD1
CDR3 protein: CASSPGQPRTDTQYF

V gene: TRBV2
J gene: TRBJ2-4
D gene: TRBD2
CDR3 protein: CASSEGLAGAKNIQYF

V gene: TRBV11-2
J gene: TRBJ2-7
D gene: TRBD1
CDR3 protein: CASSLGTGLGYEQYF

V gene: TRBV5-4
J gene: TRBJ2-1
D gene: NA
CDR3 protein: CASSLDAGNEQFF

V gene: TRBV19
J gene: TRBJ2-3
D gene: TRBD1
CDR3 protein: CASSPPGQPKTQYF

V gene: TRBV20-1
J gene: TRBJ2-7
D gene: NA
CDR3 protein: CSARAAGAIHF

V gene: TRBV13
J gene: TRBJ2-2
D gene: TRBD1
CDR3 protein: CASSQGTGGIGELFF

V gene: TRBV6-1
J gene: TRBJ2-7
D gene: TRBD1
CDR3 protein: CASSEQTGVGEQYF

V gene: TRBV5-5
J gene: TRBJ2-7
D gene: TRBD2
CDR3 protein: CASSLGTSGSYEQYF

V gene: TRBV6-1
J gene: TRBJ2-1
D gene: NA
CDR3 protein: CASSEDSSYNEQFF

V gene: TRBV18
J gene: TRBJ1-2
D gene: TRBD1
CDR3 protein: CASSLNNDLTGGRQHGYTF

V gene: TRBV6-6
J gene: TRBJ2-3
D gene: TRBD2
CDR3 protein: CASSKGLATQYF

V gene: TRBV7-9
J gene: TRBJ2-5
D gene: TRBD2
CDR3 protein: CASSLYASGQETQYF

V gene: TRBV6-6
J gene: TRBJ1-5
D gene: TRBD1
CDR3 protein: CASSPRQGQQPQHF

V gene: TRBV6-6
J gene: TRBJ1-5
D gene: NA
CDR3 protein: CASSYSRQPRNQPQHF